A selection of T cell receptor beta chains follows, all from one sample in a study of identical twins. TCRdb re-derived calls from the 5' RACE reads in MiXCR, one entry per CDR3 protein. Counted here are roughly 280,000 distinct CDR3 sequences, roughly 9% occurring once; the ten biggest clones make up under 7.5%. Another study also made use of these data, one on yellow fever vaccine responses in identical twins.

Input material: CD8+ T cells sorted from blood. These receptors all stem from a woman in her late teens or twenties in good health. The conserved cysteine and the conserved F or W are not part of the CDR3 here. D genes are given only for firm matches.

V gene: TRBV7-9
J gene: TRBJ2-1
D gene: TRBD1
CDR3 protein: ASSWTGTGGYNEQF

V gene: TRBV7-9
J gene: TRBJ1-1
D gene: -
CDR3 protein: ASSPRQPRVSYAF

V gene: TRBV12-3/TRBV12-4
J gene: TRBJ2-5
D gene: TRBD2
CDR3 protein: ASSLLAGGLETQY

V gene: TRBV29-1
J gene: TRBJ1-2
D gene: -
CDR3 protein: SVVGPSYGYT

V gene: TRBV5-6
J gene: TRBJ2-1
D gene: -
CDR3 protein: ASSLNSNEQF

V gene: TRBV9
J gene: TRBJ2-7
D gene: -
CDR3 protein: ASSVEGNPSEQY

V gene: TRBV7-7
J gene: TRBJ2-1
D gene: TRBD1
CDR3 protein: ASRRGQGAPNEQF

V gene: TRBV5-6
J gene: TRBJ2-5
D gene: -
CDR3 protein: ASSLAPGAEPQTQY

V gene: TRBV7-8
J gene: TRBJ2-3
D gene: -
CDR3 protein: ASSSRASSKDTQY

V gene: TRBV4-3
J gene: TRBJ2-7
D gene: TRBD2
CDR3 protein: ASSQVTSGSNEQY

V gene: TRBV9
J gene: TRBJ2-1
D gene: -
CDR3 protein: ASSIGQNEQF

V gene: TRBV6-2/TRBV6-3
J gene: TRBJ2-2
D gene: TRBD1
CDR3 protein: ASSYSRTPGQGLATGELF

V gene: TRBV12-3/TRBV12-4
J gene: TRBJ1-5
D gene: -
CDR3 protein: ASSPWGTGNQPQH

V gene: TRBV6-1
J gene: TRBJ2-5
D gene: -
CDR3 protein: ASSDPGLQETQY

V gene: TRBV12-3/TRBV12-4
J gene: TRBJ2-7
D gene: TRBD2
CDR3 protein: ASRLAGGPEQY

V gene: TRBV7-2
J gene: TRBJ2-2
D gene: -
CDR3 protein: ASSLAREQKKVTGELF

V gene: TRBV19
J gene: TRBJ1-2
D gene: -
CDR3 protein: ASVDEANYGYT

V gene: TRBV2
J gene: TRBJ2-1
D gene: -
CDR3 protein: ASLKDLLGDEQF

V gene: TRBV4-1
J gene: TRBJ2-5
D gene: -
CDR3 protein: ASSQLWEETQY

V gene: TRBV10-3
J gene: TRBJ2-5
D gene: TRBD1
CDR3 protein: ATASTGEKAETQY

V gene: TRBV5-1
J gene: TRBJ2-2
D gene: -
CDR3 protein: ASSPTGLGGELF

V gene: TRBV28
J gene: TRBJ2-4
D gene: TRBD1
CDR3 protein: ASSPGTVLAKNIQY

V gene: TRBV3-1
J gene: TRBJ2-3
D gene: TRBD2
CDR3 protein: ASSQPGTSGGATDTQY

V gene: TRBV12-3/TRBV12-4
J gene: TRBJ1-1
D gene: -
CDR3 protein: ASSLREGVTEAF

V gene: TRBV4-3
J gene: TRBJ2-7
D gene: -
CDR3 protein: ASSQLVHENYEQY

V gene: TRBV12-3/TRBV12-4
J gene: TRBJ2-7
D gene: -
CDR3 protein: ASSGGGISYEQY

V gene: TRBV20-1
J gene: TRBJ2-7
D gene: TRBD1
CDR3 protein: SARVDRISYEQY

V gene: TRBV29-1
J gene: TRBJ2-3
D gene: TRBD1
CDR3 protein: SVEGLTGGSTDTQY

V gene: TRBV11-2
J gene: TRBJ2-7
D gene: TRBD2
CDR3 protein: ASSMLAAGSWGEQY

V gene: TRBV29-1
J gene: TRBJ1-1
D gene: -
CDR3 protein: SVGGVWGNTEAF

V gene: TRBV9
J gene: TRBJ1-5
D gene: TRBD1
CDR3 protein: ASSPSGTGGQPQH

V gene: TRBV3-1
J gene: TRBJ1-2
D gene: -
CDR3 protein: ASSDRPTPVGFDGYT

V gene: TRBV5-4
J gene: TRBJ2-7
D gene: -
CDR3 protein: ASSPMPWTKSSYEQY

V gene: TRBV6-5
J gene: TRBJ1-1
D gene: -
CDR3 protein: ASSSEWTASEAF

V gene: TRBV25-1
J gene: TRBJ2-3
D gene: TRBD2
CDR3 protein: ASSVTGGSGRFSGTDTQY

V gene: TRBV10-3
J gene: TRBJ2-3
D gene: -
CDR3 protein: AITLTRFDRDTQY

V gene: TRBV13
J gene: TRBJ2-5
D gene: TRBD2
CDR3 protein: ASSPPIAGARETQY

V gene: TRBV28
J gene: TRBJ2-7
D gene: -
CDR3 protein: ASSGDIFYEQY

V gene: TRBV5-1
J gene: TRBJ2-2
D gene: -
CDR3 protein: ASSLGVTTNTGELF

V gene: TRBV12-3/TRBV12-4
J gene: TRBJ1-3
D gene: -
CDR3 protein: ASSLLRGWDGNTIY

V gene: TRBV9
J gene: TRBJ2-3
D gene: -
CDR3 protein: ASSVDRTLSTDTQY

V gene: TRBV7-3
J gene: TRBJ2-1
D gene: -
CDR3 protein: ASSLWGSYNEQF